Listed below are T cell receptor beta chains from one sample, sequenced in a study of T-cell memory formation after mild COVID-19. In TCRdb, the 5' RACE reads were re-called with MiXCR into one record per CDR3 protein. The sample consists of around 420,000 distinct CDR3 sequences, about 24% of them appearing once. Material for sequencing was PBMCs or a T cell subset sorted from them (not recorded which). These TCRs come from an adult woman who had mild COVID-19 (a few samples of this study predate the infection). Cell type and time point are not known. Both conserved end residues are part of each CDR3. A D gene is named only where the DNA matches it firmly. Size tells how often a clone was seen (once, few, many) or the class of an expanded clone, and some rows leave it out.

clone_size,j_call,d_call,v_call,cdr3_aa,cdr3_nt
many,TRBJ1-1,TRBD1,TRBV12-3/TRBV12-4,CASSLQPRTGNTEAFF,TGTGCCAGCAGTTTACAACCGAGGACAGGGAACACTGAAGCTTTCTTT
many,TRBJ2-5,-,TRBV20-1,CSAIKGGGGETQYF,TGCAGTGCAATAAAGGGAGGAGGCGGCGAGACCCAGTACTTC
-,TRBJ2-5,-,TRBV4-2,CASTGLGVETQYF,TGTGCCAGCACCGGGCTCGGGGTAGAGACCCAGTACTTC
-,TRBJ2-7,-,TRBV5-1,CASSGGPLPLAYEQYF,TGCGCCAGCAGCGGGGGGCCCCTACCTCTTGCCTACGAGCAGTACTTC
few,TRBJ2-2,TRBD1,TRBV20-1,CRAARGQGNTGELFF,TGCAGAGCCGCGAGGGGGCAGGGCAACACCGGGGAGCTGTTTTTT
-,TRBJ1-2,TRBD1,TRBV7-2,CASSSTQGLEGYTF,TGTGCCAGCAGCTCAACACAGGGGTTGGAGGGCTACACCTTC
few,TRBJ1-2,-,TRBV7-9,CASSLAGVRGSSGYTF,TGTGCCAGCAGCTTAGCAGGGGTCCGGGGGAGTAGTGGCTACACCTTC
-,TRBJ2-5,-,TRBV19,CASTTELGETQYF,TGTGCCAGTACGACAGAACTTGGGGAGACCCAGTACTTC
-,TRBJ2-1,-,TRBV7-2,CSSSTEWGSYNEQFF,TGTTCCAGCAGCACTGAATGGGGGTCCTACAATGAGCAGTTCTTC
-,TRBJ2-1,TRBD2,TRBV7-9,CASSLRQRERNEQFF,TGTGCCAGCAGCCTAAGGCAGCGGGAGAGGAATGAGCAGTTCTTC
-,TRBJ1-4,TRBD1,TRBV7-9,CASSLSGTGAIATNEKLFF,TGTGCCAGCAGCTTATCCGGGACAGGGGCGATTGCAACTAATGAAAAACTGTTTTTT
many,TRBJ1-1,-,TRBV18,CASSPMKLAGSTEAFF,TGTGCCAGCTCACCAATGAAGCTAGCGGGTAGCACTGAAGCTTTCTTT
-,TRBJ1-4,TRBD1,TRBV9,CASSTTGTGGEKLFF,TGTGCCAGCAGCACCACCGGGACAGGGGGTGAAAAACTGTTTTTT
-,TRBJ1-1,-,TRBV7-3,CASSPKTAMNTEAFF,TGTGCCAGCAGCCCTAAGACAGCCATGAACACTGAAGCTTTCTTT
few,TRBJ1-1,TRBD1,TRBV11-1,CASSLSPGTANTEAFF,TGTGCCAGCAGCTTATCTCCCGGGACAGCGAACACTGAAGCTTTCTTT
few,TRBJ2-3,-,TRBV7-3,CASSLQGSITDTQYF,TGTGCCAGCAGCTTACAGGGGTCTATCACAGATACGCAGTATTTT
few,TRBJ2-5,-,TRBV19,CASSSLSIRETQYF,TGTGCCAGTAGTTCGCTTAGCATCCGGGAGACCCAGTACTTC
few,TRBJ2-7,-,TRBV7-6,CASSLSEGGSYEQYF,TGTGCCAGCAGCTTATCAGAGGGGGGCTCCTACGAGCAGTACTTC
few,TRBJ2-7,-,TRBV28,CASSPHPYEQYF,TGTGCCAGCAGCCCTCACCCCTACGAGCAGTACTTC
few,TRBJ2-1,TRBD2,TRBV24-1,CATSDLGLAGDNEQFF,TGTGCCACCAGTGACCTGGGACTAGCGGGAGACAATGAGCAGTTCTTC
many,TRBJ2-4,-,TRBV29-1,CSVEASTRSGAKNIQYF,TGCAGCGTTGAGGCTAGCACCCGATCCGGGGCCAAAAACATTCAGTACTTC
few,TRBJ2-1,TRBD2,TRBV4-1,CASSQVWTSGTYNEQFF,TGCGCCAGCAGCCAAGTCTGGACTAGCGGAACCTACAATGAGCAGTTCTTC
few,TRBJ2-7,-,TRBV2,CASSMDGQYEQYF,TGTGCCAGCAGTATGGACGGACAGTACGAGCAGTACTTC
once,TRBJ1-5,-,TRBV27,CASSLAHSAQPQHF,TGTGCCAGCAGTTTGGCCCACTCTGCTCAGCCCCAGCATTTT
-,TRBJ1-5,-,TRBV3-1,CASSRGENQPQHF,TGTGCCAGCAGCCGGGGCGAGAATCAGCCCCAGCATTTT
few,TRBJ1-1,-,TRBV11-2,CASSLAFPTGNTEAFF,TGTGCCAGCAGCTTAGCCTTCCCGACAGGGAACACTGAAGCTTTCTTT
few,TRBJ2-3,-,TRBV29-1,CSVEQGTPTDTQYF,TGCAGCGTTGAACAGGGGACTCCCACAGATACGCAGTATTTT
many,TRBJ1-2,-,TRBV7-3,CASSPNSNYGYTF,TGTGCCAGCAGCCCAAACAGTAACTATGGCTACACCTTC
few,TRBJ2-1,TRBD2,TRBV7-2,CASSGNPGLAGGEQFF,TGTGCCAGCAGCGGGAATCCGGGACTAGCGGGGGGTGAGCAGTTCTTC
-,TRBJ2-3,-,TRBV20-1,CSARDPWASTDTQYF,TGCAGTGCTAGAGATCCTTGGGCTAGCACAGATACGCAGTATTTT
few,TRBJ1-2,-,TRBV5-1,CASSLEIGSHGYTF,TGCGCCAGCAGCTTGGAGATCGGGAGCCATGGCTACACCTTC
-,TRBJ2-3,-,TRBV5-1,CASSSLAVADTQYF,TGCGCCAGCAGCTCGCTTGCAGTCGCAGATACGCAGTATTTT
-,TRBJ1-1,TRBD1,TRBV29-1,CSATQGANTEAFF,TGCAGCGCAACACAGGGGGCGAACACTGAAGCTTTCTTT
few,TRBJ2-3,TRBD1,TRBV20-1,CSARETGINTQYF,TGCAGTGCTAGGGAGACAGGGATAAATACGCAGTATTTT
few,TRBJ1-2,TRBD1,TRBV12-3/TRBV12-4,CASSWTGYGYTF,TGTGCCAGCAGCTGGACAGGGTATGGCTACACCTTC
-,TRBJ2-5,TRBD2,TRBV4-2,CASSQDRGVETQYF,TGTGCCAGCAGCCAAGATCGGGGGGTTGAGACCCAGTACTTC
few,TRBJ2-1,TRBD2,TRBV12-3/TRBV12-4,CASITSGSDEQFF,TGTGCCAGTATTACTAGCGGGAGTGACGAGCAGTTCTTC
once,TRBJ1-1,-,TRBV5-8,CASSGPNTEAFF,TGTGCCAGCAGCGGACCGAACACTGAAGCTTTCTTT
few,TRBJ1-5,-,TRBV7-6,CASSQNREQPQHF,TGTGCCAGCAGCCAGAACAGGGAACAGCCCCAGCATTTT
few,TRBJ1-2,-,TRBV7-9,CASSLSPNYGYTF,TGTGCCAGCAGCTTATCGCCGAACTATGGCTACACCTTC
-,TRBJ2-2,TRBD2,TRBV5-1,CASTKSSAGGGTGELFF,TGCGCCAGCACCAAATCCTCGGCGGGAGGAGGAACCGGGGAGCTGTTTTTT
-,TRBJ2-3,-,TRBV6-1,CASSEGAGTDTQYF,TGTGCCAGCAGTGAGGGGGCGGGCACAGATACGCAGTATTTT
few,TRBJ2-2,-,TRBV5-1,CASSFLSTGELFF,TGCGCCAGCAGCTTCCTGTCGACCGGGGAGCTGTTTTTT
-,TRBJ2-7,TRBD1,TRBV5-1,CASRNRTGSSYEQYF,TGCGCCAGCAGGAATCGGACAGGGAGCTCCTACGAGCAGTACTTC
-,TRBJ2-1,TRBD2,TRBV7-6,CASSLASGGVYNEQFF,TGTGCCAGCAGCTTAGCTAGCGGGGGGGTTTACAATGAGCAGTTCTTC
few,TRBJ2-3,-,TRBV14,CASSQVHTDTQYF,TGTGCCAGCAGCCAAGTACACACAGATACGCAGTATTTT
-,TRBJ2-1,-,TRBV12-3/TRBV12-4,CASSFRKGGVDEQFF,TGTGCCAGCAGTTTTCGGAAAGGGGGTGTCGATGAGCAGTTCTTC
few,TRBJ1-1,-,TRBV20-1,CSAKKETGLNTEAFF,TGCAGTGCGAAGAAAGAGACAGGCTTGAACACTGAAGCTTTCTTT
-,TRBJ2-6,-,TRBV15,CASRLSGANVLTF,TGTGCCTCCCGGCTCTCTGGGGCCAACGTCCTGACTTTC
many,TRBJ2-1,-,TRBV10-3,CAIFRGDHNEQFF,TGTGCCATCTTCCGGGGAGACCACAATGAGCAGTTCTTC
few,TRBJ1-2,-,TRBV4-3,CASSQLGGQLMGYTF,TGCGCCAGCAGCCAATTGGGAGGACAGCTGATGGGCTACACCTTC
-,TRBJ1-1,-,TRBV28,CASSFGQPEAFF,TGTGCCAGCAGTTTTGGTCAGCCTGAAGCTTTCTTT
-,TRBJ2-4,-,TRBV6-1,CASSETAVAKNIQYF,TGTGCCAGCAGTGAAACGGCCGTAGCCAAAAACATTCAGTACTTC
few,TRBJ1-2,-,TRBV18,CASSPPARTGGYTF,TGTGCCAGCTCACCACCAGCCAGGACGGGGGGCTACACCTTC